These 3 T cell receptor beta chains share one sample of origin, sequenced in a study of blood T cell repertoires in COVID-19. Clones were sequenced by immunoSEQ multiplex PCR, and TCRdb holds only the in-frame ones, with some missing. The repertoire holds about 250,000 clones, with approximately 89% as singletons. Sample: peripheral blood. The receptors were gathered from an older woman who had recovered from COVID-19.

CDR3 nucleotides: TGTGCCACCAGCAGAGGGGCTCTTCTTGAAGGTCCCGAGCAGTACTTC. As protein: CATSRGALLEGPEQYF. V is TRBV15 and J is TRBJ2-7; D not certain. The germline V and J ends were trimmed by 1 base and 6 bases, with 19 bases remaining between them. CDR3 length: 16 residues. From germline, CDR1 is LNHNV and CDR2 YYDKDF (reference sequence).

With respect to this clone: This could be a read error, since a much larger clone is one nucleotide away. The rearrangement uses TRBV7-3 and TRBJ1-1; tentatively, D is TRBD1 (6 bases). The CDR3 has 13 amino acids. Germline-derived CDR1 and CDR2 are SGHTA and FQGTGA. The V end lost 4 bases, the J end lost 2 bases, and 8 bases lay between the germline ends. The CDR3 sequence is CASSSGHNTEAFF. The CDR3, as DNA: TGTGCCAGCAGCTCGGGACATAACACTGAAGCTTTCTTT. The full variable domain, with the rest looked up from reference TRBV7-3 and TRBJ1-1, is GAGVSQTPSNKVTEKGKYVELRCDPISGHTALYWYRQSLGQGPEFLIYFQGTGAADDSGLPNDRFFAVRPEGSVSTLKIQRTERGDSAVYLCASSSGHNTEAFFGQGTRLTVV.

The table lists this clone with a count of one. The chain links TRBV13 to TRBJ1-4; 8 nucleotides agree with TRBD1. Per the germline V gene, CDR1 is PRHDT and CDR2 is FYEKMQ (reference sequence). CDR3 length: 16 residues. The V segment lost 5 bases and the J segment 7 bases; nucleotides outside the gene matches: 12. CDR3 sequence reads: CASSPPPPGQVEKLFF. In DNA form, the CDR3 reads TGTGCCAGCAGCCCCCCCCCACCGGGACAGGTTGAAAAACTGTTTTTT.